Listed here are 17 T cell receptor beta chains from one sample, sequenced in a study of T cells after yellow fever vaccination. Using its own MiXCR run on the 5' RACE reads, TCRdb lists one record per CDR3 protein. The repertoire has almost 600,000 distinct CDR3 sequences, around an eighth of them found once; the top ten carry around 15%. The specimen was PBMCs, collected on the day of the yellow fever booster vaccination. The origin of the receptors is a man aged 30 to 39 who received the YFV17D yellow fever vaccine.

The gene calls are TRBV15 and TRBJ2-3, with 9 bases lining up with TRBD2. The CDR3 totals 19 residues. CDR1 and CDR2 (germline): LNHNV, YYDKDF (reference sequence). V lost 0 bases and J lost 7; bases outside the gene matches: 17. CDR3 loop: CATSRDQFAREGRKYTQYF. Written as DNA, the CDR3 is TGTGCCACCAGCAGAGATCAATTCGCGCGGGAGGGCAGGAAGTATACGCAGTATTTT.

This clonotype was counted a few times. The chain is built from TRBV11-2 and TRBJ1-1; D is unclear. This CDR3 has 15 amino acids. The V gene's germline CDR1 is SGHAT and CDR2 FQNNGV. The V and J ends lost 3 bases and 1 base respectively, with 12 bases between them. CDR3 in DNA: TGTGCCAGCAGCTTCCCAGGCATGGCGAACACTGAAGCTTTCTTT. Protein product: CASSFPGMANTEAFF.

The rearrangement joins TRBV19 to TRBJ1-6, with D perhaps matching TRBD1 (6 bases). With 4 bases removed from V and 9 bases from J, the gap between germline ends came to 16 bases. The CDR3 runs to 15 residues. Germline values: CDR1 LNHDA, CDR2 SQIVND (reference sequence). CDR3 bases: TGTGCCAGTAGTACCGCAGACAGGATGGTTTCACCCCTCCACTTT. This codes for CASSTADRMVSPLHF.

This clonotype was recorded only once. The V gene is TRBV12-3 or TRBV12-4, the J gene TRBJ2-3; D may be TRBD2 (6 bases). The ends were cut back, 8 bases at V and 0 bases at J, with 15 bases in the middle. The length of the CDR3 is 15 residues. CDR3 in DNA: TGTGCCAGCGCTCATCTAGCGCCGAGCACAGATACGCAGTATTTT. Its protein is CASAHLAPSTDTQYF.

The V gene is TRBV7-2, the J gene TRBJ2-2; D gene ambiguous. The CDR3 is 15 amino acids. Trimming pared 5 bases from V and 4 bases from J, leaving 14 bases between. Germline CDR1 is SGHTA and CDR2 is FQGNSA. The DNA of the CDR3 is TGTGCCAGCAGCAGAGGAAAGGGTTCCACCGGGGAGCTGTTTTTT. This gives the protein CASSRGKGSTGELFF. Full variable domain (missing parts from reference TRBV7-2 and TRBJ2-2): GAGVSQSPSNKVTEKGKDVELRCDPISGHTALYWYRQSLGQGLEFLIYFQGNSAPDKSGLPSDRFSAERTGGSVSTLTIQRTQQEDSAVYLCASSRGKGSTGELFFGEGSRLTVL.

This clonotype was seen a handful of times. The chain has TRBV10-2 and TRBJ2-1; 10 nucleotides agree with TRBD2. The CDR3 is 14 residues long. The J segment lost 7 bases and the V segment lost 10 bases, leaving 10 bases of the junction unmatched. Germline loops: CDR1 WSHSY, CDR2 SAAADI. The chain's CDR3 is CANFGGLASNEQFF. The CDR3 DNA is TGCGCCAACTTTGGGGGACTAGCGAGTAATGAGCAGTTCTTC.

The chain joins TRBV7-9 to TRBJ2-1; D is possibly TRBD1 (5 bases). V dropped 4 bases and J dropped 9 bases, with 19 bases sitting between them. CDR1 is SEHNR and CDR2 is FQNEAQ in the germline V gene (reference sequence). This CDR3 has 15 amino acids. CDR3: CASSSSRTIITEQFF. CDR3 sequence (DNA): TGTGCCAGCAGCTCCTCTAGGACAATCATCACTGAGCAGTTCTTC.

In this sample, this clonotype turned up a few times. The V gene is TRBV6-1, the J gene TRBJ2-7; D not resolved. The CDR3 is 11 residues long. The germline V gene encodes CDR1 MNHNS and CDR2 SASEGT. V was clipped by 8 bases and J by 6 bases, with 11 bases between them. Here the CDR3 reads CASDFGREQYF. In DNA form, the CDR3 reads TGTGCCAGCGATTTCGGGCGCGAGCAGTACTTC.

This clonotype appeared a few times. The chain employs TRBV6-2 or TRBV6-3 and TRBJ2-7, with 10 bases fitting TRBD1. Germline loops: CDR1 MNHEY, CDR2 SVGEGT. Germline trimming cut 4 bases from V and 3 bases from J; bases unmatched to any gene: 6. The CDR3 consists of 15 residues. CDR3 in DNA: TGTGCCAGCAGTTTACTGACAGGGGGCTACTACGAGCAGTACTTC. Encoded protein: CASSLLTGGYYEQYF.

In DNA, the CDR3 is TGTGCCAGCAGCTTAGTCGGCCAATCGAACACTGAAGCTTTCTTT. Amino acid sequence: CASSLVGQSNTEAFF. This sequence joins TRBV7-2 and TRBJ1-1; D unresolved. The CDR3 runs 15 residues. Per the germline V gene, CDR1 is SGHTA and CDR2 is FQGNSA. V was cut by 1 base and J by 1 base, with 10 bases left in between.

This clonotype turned up a few times. The chain combines TRBV3-1 with TRBJ2-7, with 10 bases matching TRBD2. The CDR3 spans 17 residues. Germline-derived CDR1 and CDR2 are LGHDT and YNNKEL (reference sequence). The trim removed 5 bases at V and 3 bases at J, leaving 13 bases unmatched. The CDR3 loop reads CASSNGLGTSDYYEQYF. The CDR3 nucleotides read TGTGCCAGCAGCAACGGGCTCGGGACTAGCGACTACTACGAGCAGTACTTC.

This rearrangement joins TRBV27 to TRBJ2-1; 11 bases fit TRBD2. J lost 8 bases, V lost 3 bases, and 9 bases had no gene match. Germline V lookup: CDR1 MNHEY, CDR2 SMNVEV (reference sequence). This CDR3 is built from 16 residues. The CDR3 region has the DNA TGTGCCAGCAGTTTTACTAGCGGGAGCCCCGTGGATGAGCAGTTCTTC. It specifies CASSFTSGSPVDEQFF.

The chain uses TRBV6-2 or TRBV6-3 and TRBJ2-5; 15 bases align to TRBD2. The CDR3 is 19 residues long. Unmatched junction bases numbered 13, after V lost 4 bases and J lost 4 bases. Germline CDR1 MNHEY, CDR2 SVGEGT. In DNA, the CDR3 is TGTGCCAGCAGTTCTTGGACTAGCGGGAGGGCCCCCCAGGGAGAGACCCAGTACTTC. Amino acid sequence: CASSSWTSGRAPQGETQYF.

This sequence joins TRBV7-2 and TRBJ1-2; maybe TRBD1 (5 bases). Per the germline V gene, CDR1 is SGHTA and CDR2 is FQGNSA. The CDR3 runs 16 residues. The ends were cut back, 4 bases at V and 2 bases at J, with 17 bases in the middle. DNA for the CDR3: TGTGCCAGCAGCTACTCCCCCGGACACAGAAACTATGGCTACACCTTC. Translated, it gives CASSYSPGHRNYGYTF.

This chain joins TRBV11-2 and TRBJ2-1, with 8 bases fitting TRBD2. V was clipped by 3 bases and J by 4 bases; unmatched bases: 11. The CDR3 covers 17 residues. Germline CDR1 SGHAT, CDR2 FQNNGV. The CDR3 region has the DNA TGTGCCAGCAGCTTCACAGCGAGCGGGAGTTTTTACAATGAGCAGTTCTTC. Protein: CASSFTASGSFYNEQFF.

V usage is TRBV30 and J usage is TRBJ2-1; 7 bases are a match to TRBD1. This CDR3 has 12 residues. CDR1 and CDR2 from the germline V gene are GTSNPN and SVGIG (reference sequence). V trimming: 3 bases; J trimming: 8 bases; junction bases outside the gene matches: 4. CDR3 sequence: CAWRRQGYEQFF. In DNA, the CDR3 is TGTGCCTGGAGGAGACAGGGATATGAGCAGTTCTTC.

The chain carries TRBV6-2 or TRBV6-3 and TRBJ2-7, with a possible D match to TRBD2 (5 bases). Trimming took 7 bases from V and 5 from J, leaving 12 bases between them. The CDR3 is made up of 12 amino acids. From germline, CDR1 is MNHEY and CDR2 SVGEGT. The CDR3, as DNA: TGTGCCAGCACTGACTATCCTGACGAGCAGTACTTC. Translated, it gives CASTDYPDEQYF.